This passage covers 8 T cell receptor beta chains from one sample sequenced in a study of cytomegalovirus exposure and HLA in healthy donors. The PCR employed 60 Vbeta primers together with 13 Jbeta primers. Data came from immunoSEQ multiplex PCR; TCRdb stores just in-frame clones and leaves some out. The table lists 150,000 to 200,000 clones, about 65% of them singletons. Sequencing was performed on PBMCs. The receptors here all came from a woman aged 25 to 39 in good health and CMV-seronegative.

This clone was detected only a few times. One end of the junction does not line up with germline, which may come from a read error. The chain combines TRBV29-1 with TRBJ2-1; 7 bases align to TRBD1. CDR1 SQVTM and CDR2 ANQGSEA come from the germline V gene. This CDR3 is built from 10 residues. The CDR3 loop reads CSVEEGTALF. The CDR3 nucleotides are TGCAGCGTTGAAGAAGGGACAGCCCTCTTC.

The CDR3 reads CASSHRENEQFF. In DNA, the CDR3 is TGCGCCAGCAGTCATAGGGAGAATGAGCAGTTCTTC. The V gene is TRBV10-2, the J gene TRBJ2-1, with TRBD2 as a possible D gene (5 bases). The CDR3 spans 12 residues. The V gene lost 5 bases and the J gene lost 7 bases, with 9 bases spanning the gap. Germline lookup yields CDR1 WSHSY and CDR2 SAAADI.

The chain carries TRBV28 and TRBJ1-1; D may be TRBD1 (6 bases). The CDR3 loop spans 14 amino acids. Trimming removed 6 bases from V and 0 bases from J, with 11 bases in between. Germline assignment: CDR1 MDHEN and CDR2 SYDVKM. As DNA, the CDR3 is TGTGCCAGCAGGATTGGACAGTTGAACACTGAAGCTTTCTTT. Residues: CASRIGQLNTEAFF.

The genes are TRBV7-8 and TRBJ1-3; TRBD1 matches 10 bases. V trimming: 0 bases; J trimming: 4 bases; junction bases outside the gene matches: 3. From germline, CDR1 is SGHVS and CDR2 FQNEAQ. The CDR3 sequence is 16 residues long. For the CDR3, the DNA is TGTGCCAGCAGCTTAGCGGGACAGGGGCTGGGAAACACCATATATTTT. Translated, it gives CASSLAGQGLGNTIYF.

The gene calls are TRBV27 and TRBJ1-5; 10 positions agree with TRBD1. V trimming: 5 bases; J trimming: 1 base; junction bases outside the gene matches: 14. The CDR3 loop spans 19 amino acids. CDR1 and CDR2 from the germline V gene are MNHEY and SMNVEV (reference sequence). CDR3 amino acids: CASSPSRTGGRWSNQPQHF. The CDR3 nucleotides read TGTGCCAGCAGTCCTTCCCGGACAGGGGGTAGATGGAGCAATCAGCCCCAGCATTTT.

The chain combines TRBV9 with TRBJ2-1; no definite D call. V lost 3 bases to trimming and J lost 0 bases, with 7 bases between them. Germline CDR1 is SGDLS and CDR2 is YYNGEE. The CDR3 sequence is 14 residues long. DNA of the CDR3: TGTGCCAGCAGCGAAACGAGCTCCTACAATGAGCAGTTCTTC. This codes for CASSETSSYNEQFF.

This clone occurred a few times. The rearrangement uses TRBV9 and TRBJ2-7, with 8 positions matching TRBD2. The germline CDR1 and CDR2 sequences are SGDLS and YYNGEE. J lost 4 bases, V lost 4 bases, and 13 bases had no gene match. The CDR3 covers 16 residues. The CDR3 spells CASSPRLAGGEYEQYF. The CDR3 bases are TGTGCCAGCAGCCCCCGCCTAGCGGGCGGCGAGTACGAGCAGTACTTC. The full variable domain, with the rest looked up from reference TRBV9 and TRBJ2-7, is DSGVTQTPKHLITATGQRVTLRCSPRSGDLSVYWYQQSLDQGLQFLIQYYNGEERAKGNILERFSAQQFPDLHSELNLSSLELGDSALYFCASSPRLAGGEYEQYFGPGTRLTVT.

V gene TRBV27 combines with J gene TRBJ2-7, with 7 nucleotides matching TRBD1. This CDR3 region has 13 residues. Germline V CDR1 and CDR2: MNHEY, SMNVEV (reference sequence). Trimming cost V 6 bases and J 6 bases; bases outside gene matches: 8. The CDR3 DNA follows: TGTGCCAGCAGAAGGGACAGAAGGGGCGAGCAGTACTTC. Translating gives CASRRDRRGEQYF.